The 3 T cell receptor beta chains given below trace back to one sample, sequenced in a study of T-cell reconstitution after alpha-beta-depleted transplantation in children. Unique molecular identifiers were built into the TCRbeta library. A single record per CDR3 protein comes from TCRdb applying MiXCR to the PCR reads. The sample holds approximately 91,000 distinct CDR3 sequences, approximately 9.2% seen once. Material: PBMCs from the stem cell graft donor, obtained from the stem cell graft. These receptors all stem from a human donor who donated a stem cell graft to a child with congenital amegakaryocytic thrombocytopenia.

The genes are TRBV7-2 and TRBJ2-2, with D perhaps TRBD1 (7 bases). CDR3 length: 15 residues. V lost 5 bases and J 4 bases, leaving 14 bases between the germline ends. The germline gives CDR1 SGHTA, CDR2 FQGNSA. CDR3 protein: CASSRDRAGTGELFF. The CDR3 nucleotides read TGTGCCAGCAGCCGGGACAGAGCGGGCACCGGGGAGCTGTTTTTT.

The table lists this clonotype with many counts. The chain has TRBV7-2 and TRBJ1-1; maybe TRBD1 (6 bases). This CDR3 has 15 residues. Germline-derived CDR1 and CDR2 are SGHTA and FQGNSA. V was trimmed by 4 bases and J by 3 bases, leaving 15 bases between them. For the CDR3, the DNA is TGTGCCAGCAGCTATAATCCGGGACATGACACTGAAGCTTTCTTT. Protein product: CASSYNPGHDTEAFF.

This clonotype has at least ten counts. The rearrangement links TRBV5-1 to TRBJ2-7, with 10 bases lining up with TRBD2. Germline lookup yields CDR1 SGHRS and CDR2 YFSETQ. Germline trimming cut 0 bases from V and 2 bases from J; bases unmatched to any gene: 2. The length of the CDR3 is 15 residues. The CDR3 reads CASSLELAGTYEQYF. In DNA, the CDR3 is TGCGCCAGCAGCTTGGAACTAGCGGGGACCTACGAGCAGTACTTC.